The rows below give T cell receptor beta chains drawn from one sample of a study of response to subunit inactivated influenza vaccine. TCRdb ran MiXCR on the RT-PCR reads and lists one entry per CDR3 protein. In the table there are fewer than 800,000 distinct CDR3 sequences, roughly 14% of which are singletons. Source: PBMCs from blood, taken 12 days after vaccination. These receptors were obtained from a man aged 50-59 years who received an inactivated influenza vaccine. Each CDR3 is given with its conserved first and last residue. Fields, in order: D gene, J gene, V gene, clone size, CDR3 protein, CDR3 DNA. The D gene is left open where the match is weak. Clone size, where shown, is once, few, many, or a class for clones that have expanded.

D: -; J: TRBJ1-5; V: TRBV12-3/TRBV12-4; size: many; CDR3: CASSPGFNQPQHF; DNA: TGTGCCAGCAGCCCGGGGTTTAATCAGCCCCAGCATTTT
D: -; J: TRBJ2-7; V: TRBV20-1; size: once; CDR3: CSAISLSSSSYEQYF; DNA: TGCAGTGCTATCTCCCTATCATCCAGCTCCTACGAGCAGTACTTC
D: -; J: TRBJ2-7; V: TRBV29-1; size: -; CDR3: CSVSLGPTEAQYF; DNA: TGCAGCGTATCCCTCGGGCCCACAGAGGCGCAGTACTTC
D: TRBD2; J: TRBJ2-1; V: TRBV7-3; size: -; CDR3: CASSRGAGVTSYNEQFF; DNA: TGTGCCAGCAGCCGCGGGGCGGGAGTTACATCCTACAATGAGCAGTTCTTC
D: -; J: TRBJ2-1; V: TRBV10-3; size: few; CDR3: CAISEDLGADEQFF; DNA: TGTGCCATCAGTGAGGATCTGGGAGCGGATGAGCAGTTCTTC
D: -; J: TRBJ1-4; V: TRBV28; size: -; CDR3: CASRSATNEKLFF; DNA: TGTGCCAGCAGATCTGCAACTAATGAAAAACTGTTTTTT
D: -; J: TRBJ2-7; V: TRBV20-1; size: few; CDR3: CSAKKGTNLYEQYF; DNA: TGCAGTGCTAAAAAGGGGACCAATCTCTACGAGCAGTACTTC
D: -; J: TRBJ2-7; V: TRBV7-9; size: few; CDR3: CASTRGAEQYF; DNA: TGTGCCAGCACCCGGGGGGCCGAGCAGTACTTC
D: -; J: TRBJ1-2; V: TRBV7-2; size: -; CDR3: CASSHLRGPLNYGYTF; DNA: TGTGCCAGCAGCCATCTAAGGGGACCGCTTAACTATGGCTACACCTTC
D: -; J: TRBJ1-2; V: TRBV11-2; size: few; CDR3: CASSLAGGDYGYTF; DNA: TGTGCCAGCAGCTTAGCTGGCGGGGACTATGGCTACACCTTC
D: -; J: TRBJ2-7; V: TRBV3-1; size: -; CDR3: CASSQDLVHEQYF; DNA: TGTGCCAGCAGCCAAGATTTGGTGCACGAGCAGTACTTC
D: -; J: TRBJ2-7; V: TRBV6-1; size: -; CDR3: CASSPLRGRTTYEQYF; DNA: TGTGCCAGCAGCCCCCTCCGGGGACGCACTACCTACGAGCAGTACTTC
D: -; J: TRBJ2-7; V: TRBV2; size: few; CDR3: CASSDSPPYEQYF; DNA: TGTGCCAGCAGTGATAGTCCTCCCTACGAGCAGTACTTC
D: -; J: TRBJ2-1; V: TRBV20-1; size: -; CDR3: CSARDMGLGWAAEQFF; DNA: TGCAGTGCTAGAGATATGGGGCTAGGGTGGGCCGCTGAGCAGTTCTTC
D: TRBD1; J: TRBJ2-5; V: TRBV20-1; size: -; CDR3: CSARRDGTGGETQYF; DNA: TGCAGTGCTAGAAGGGATGGTACAGGGGGAGAGACCCAGTACTTC
D: -; J: TRBJ2-7; V: TRBV20-1; size: -; CDR3: CSVSGPWGYEQYF; DNA: TGCAGTGTCTCAGGGCCGTGGGGCTACGAGCAGTACTTC
D: -; J: TRBJ2-5; V: TRBV2; size: -; CDR3: CAQTGVQETQYF; DNA: TGTGCCCAGACGGGGGTGCAAGAGACCCAGTACTTC
D: -; J: TRBJ2-7; V: TRBV16; size: many; CDR3: CASSQSGPTDEQYF; DNA: TGTGCCAGCAGCCAATCCGGCCCAACGGACGAGCAGTACTTC
D: -; J: TRBJ2-3; V: TRBV12-3/TRBV12-4; size: -; CDR3: CASRFSWGRTDTQYF; DNA: TGTGCCAGCAGATTCTCCTGGGGGCGCACAGATACGCAGTATTTT
D: -; J: TRBJ1-1; V: TRBV28; size: -; CDR3: CASSFGQGKTPAFF; DNA: TGTGCCAGCAGTTTTGGGCAGGGAAAAACCCCCGCTTTCTTT
D: -; J: TRBJ2-3; V: TRBV4-2; size: -; CDR3: CASSQEAGSTDTQYF; DNA: TGTGCCAGCAGCCAAGAAGCCGGCAGCACAGATACGCAGTATTTT
D: TRBD2; J: TRBJ2-1; V: TRBV3-1; size: few; CDR3: CASSQLAGEYNEQFF; DNA: TGTGCCAGCAGCCAATTAGCGGGAGAGTACAATGAGCAGTTCTTC
D: TRBD2; J: TRBJ2-7; V: TRBV12-3/TRBV12-4; size: -; CDR3: CASSSTSGRVEDF; DNA: TGTGCCAGCAGTTCGACTAGCGGGAGGGTTGAGGACTTC
D: -; J: TRBJ1-2; V: TRBV20-1; size: few; CDR3: CSARDPFSTTRYGYTF; DNA: TGCAGTGCTAGAGATCCCTTCTCTACGACCCGCTATGGCTACACCTTC
D: TRBD1; J: TRBJ1-2; V: TRBV12-3/TRBV12-4; size: -; CDR3: CASRNRGFSYGYTF; DNA: TGTGCCAGCAGGAACAGGGGGTTCAGCTATGGCTACACCTTC
D: -; J: TRBJ1-2; V: TRBV29-1; size: few; CDR3: CSVKSDDGYTF; DNA: TGCAGCGTCAAGTCCGACGATGGCTACACCTTC